Listed here are 17 T cell receptor beta chains from one sample, sequenced in a study of identical twins. MiXCR, run by TCRdb on the 5' RACE reads, gives a single entry per CDR3 protein. Of under 900,000 distinct CDR3 sequences in the sample, 9% to 15% are singletons; the top ten hold around 1.5%. This sample was shared with a second study, whose subject was yellow fever vaccine responses in identical twins.

The sequenced sample consisted of PBMCs. All receptors come from a woman aged 18-29 years in good health.

This clonotype was seen at least ten times. The V gene is TRBV4-2, the J gene TRBJ1-1, with a tentative D call TRBD1 (6 bases). The CDR3 consists of 15 residues. Germline values: CDR1 LGHNA, CDR2 YNFKEQ. V shed 0 bases and J shed 4 bases, with 12 bases lying between them. Here the CDR3 DNA reads TGTGCCAGCAGCCAAGAGCTACAGGGATTCACTGAAGCTTTCTTT. Amino acid sequence: CASSQELQGFTEAFF.

The chain couples TRBV12-3 or TRBV12-4 to TRBJ1-1, with 8 bases matching TRBD1. The CDR3 length is 13 residues. After removal of 5 bases from V and 5 bases from J, the junction contained 4 bases not matched to a gene. The CDR3 reads CASSEDRGTEAFF. In nucleotides, the CDR3 is TGTGCCAGCAGTGAAGACAGGGGAACTGAAGCTTTCTTT.

This clonotype was observed a handful of times. The genes are TRBV7-8 and TRBJ1-1; a possible D gene is TRBD1 (5 bases). Trimming pared 1 base from V and 10 bases from J, leaving 13 bases between. The CDR3 contains 13 residues. Germline CDR1 SGHVS, CDR2 FQNEAQ. CDR3 DNA sequence: TGTGCCAGCAGCTTAGAGGGGATCTCCGGAGCTTTCTTT. It codes for CASSLEGISGAFF. Full variable domain (outside the CDR3, taken from reference TRBV7-8 and TRBJ1-1): GAGVSQSPRYKVAKRGQDVALRCDPISGHVSLFWYQQALGQGPEFLTYFQNEAQLDKSGLPSDRFFAERPEGSVSTLKIQRTQQEDSAVYLCASSLEGISGAFFGQGTRLTVV.

This clonotype was observed a few times. This chain connects TRBV3-1 to TRBJ1-2, with D perhaps TRBD1 (5 bases). V gave up 2 bases and J gave up 0 bases, with 7 bases separating them. Germline V gene data show CDR1 as LGHDT and CDR2 as YNNKEL (reference sequence). This CDR3 comprises 14 residues. CDR3 DNA sequence: TGTGCCAGCAGCCAACAGGGATCTAACTATGGCTACACCTTC. Residues: CASSQQGSNYGYTF.

The chain recombines TRBV12-3 or TRBV12-4 with TRBJ2-7; D may be TRBD2 (6 bases). CDR3 length equals 13 residues. V lost 0 bases and J lost 4, with 7 bases in between. The CDR3 DNA reads as TGTGCCAGCAGTTTAGCGGAGGGGTACGAGCAGTACGTC. It is translated as CASSLAEGYEQYV.

This clonotype was seen repeatedly, ten times or more. This chain uses TRBV12-3 or TRBV12-4 with TRBJ1-1, with D maybe TRBD1 (6 bases). Trimming pared 5 bases from V and 5 bases from J, leaving 15 bases between. This CDR3 has 14 amino acids. As DNA, the CDR3 is TGTGCCAGCAGTCCCCCGGGCAGGGGAACTGAAGCTTTCTTT. Residues: CASSPPGRGTEAFF.

The genes are TRBV5-1 and TRBJ2-2; 12 bases line up with TRBD1. The CDR3 consists of 16 residues. The germline CDR1 and CDR2 sequences are SGHRS and YFSETQ. The junction had 6 bases not matched to a gene; V was cut back by 4 bases and J by 5 bases. The CDR3 reads CASSPGDRGLTGELFF. CDR3 coding DNA: TGCGCCAGCAGCCCAGGGGACAGGGGGCTGACCGGGGAGCTGTTTTTT.

The V gene is TRBV9, the J gene TRBJ2-1, with D perhaps matching TRBD2 (6 bases). Trimming removed 2 bases from V and 7 bases from J, with 25 bases in between. Germline CDR1 SGDLS, CDR2 YYNGEE. This CDR3 has 18 residues. CDR3 protein: CASSVMELVWRDGNEQFF. The CDR3 coding sequence is TGTGCCAGCAGCGTTATGGAATTAGTCTGGAGGGACGGAAATGAGCAGTTCTTC. The full variable domain, in which reference TRBV9 and TRBJ2-1 provide the parts outside the CDR3, is DSGVTQTPKHLITATGQRVTLRCSPRSGDLSVYWYQQSLDQGLQFLIQYYNGEERAKGNILERFSAQQFPDLHSELNLSSLELGDSALYFCASSVMELVWRDGNEQFFGPGTRLTVL.

This clonotype has more than one count but fewer than ten. The chain combines TRBV4-2 with TRBJ2-1; TRBD2 matches 9 bases. Germline CDR1 LGHNA, CDR2 YNFKEQ. J lost 8 bases, V lost 4 bases, and 15 bases had no gene match. The CDR3 extends over 17 amino acids. CDR3 protein: CASSPSGGAGGPDEQFF. The CDR3 DNA follows: TGTGCCAGCAGCCCTAGTGGAGGAGCGGGGGGCCCGGATGAGCAGTTCTTC.

The chain joins TRBV20-1 to TRBJ2-3; the D gene is possibly TRBD1 (6 bases). Per the germline V gene, CDR1 is DFQATT and CDR2 is SNEGSKA (reference sequence). V lost 6 bases to trimming and J lost 2 bases, with 18 bases between them. CDR3 length equals 15 residues. The CDR3 spells CSAGWIGQSTDTQYF. DNA for the CDR3: TGCAGTGCCGGATGGATTGGACAGTCCACAGATACGCAGTATTTT.

This clonotype was recorded a few times. The chain couples TRBV7-2 to TRBJ1-4; TRBD1 matches at 9 bases. V shed 5 bases, J shed 3 bases, and the junction held 7 bases outside the gene matches. Germline CDR1 and CDR2: SGHTA and FQGNSA. This CDR3 comprises 16 residues. The CDR3 DNA follows: TGTGCCAGCAGCCCTCGTACAGGGGGCTCTAATGAAAAACTGTTTTTT. This gives the protein CASSPRTGGSNEKLFF.

This clonotype was detected a few times. The chain carries TRBV20-1 and TRBJ2-7, with 12 positions matching TRBD2. After removal of 1 base from V and 3 bases from J, the junction contained 10 bases not matched to a gene. This CDR3 is built from 17 residues. Germline values: CDR1 DFQATT, CDR2 SNEGSKA (reference sequence). The CDR3 loop reads CSARVGWTSGTNYEQYF. CDR3 sequence (DNA): TGCAGTGCTAGAGTTGGGTGGACTAGCGGGACCAACTACGAGCAGTACTTC.

This chain links TRBV19 with TRBJ2-1; 9 positions agree with TRBD2. Trimming cost V 11 bases and J 3 bases; bases outside gene matches: 5. CDR1 is LNHDA and CDR2 is SQIVND in the germline V gene (reference sequence). This CDR3 region has 13 residues. The CDR3 region is CACRLADYNEQFF. The CDR3 DNA follows: TGTGCCTGCCGACTAGCGGACTACAATGAGCAGTTCTTC.

This clonotype has more than one count but fewer than ten. V is TRBV28 and J is TRBJ2-6; D not resolved. The CDR3 totals 14 residues. Trimming shortened V by 6 bases and J by 1 base, and 7 bases separated the two germline ends. Germline V gene lookup returns CDR1 MDHEN and CDR2 SYDVKM. CDR3 loop: CASRGWSGANVLTF. CDR3 nucleotides: TGTGCCAGCAGAGGATGGTCTGGGGCCAACGTCCTGACTTTC.

This clonotype was observed many times. The chain combines TRBV5-1 with TRBJ2-2; TRBD1 agrees at 8 bases. The germline V gene encodes CDR1 SGHRS and CDR2 YFSETQ. Trimming at V came to 6 bases and at J to 1 base, leaving 2 bases not matched to a gene. The CDR3 is 14 amino acids. The CDR3 DNA sequence: TGCGCCAGCAAGGGACAGGTGAACACCGGGGAGCTGTTTTTT. As protein: CASKGQVNTGELFF.

This clonotype was recorded a few times. The CDR3 sequence: CASRPPGLGDNEQFF. CDR3 bases: TGTGCCAGCAGACCTCCGGGACTAGGAGACAATGAGCAGTTCTTC. The chain employs TRBV28 and TRBJ2-1, with 8 bases lining up with TRBD2. The germline V gene has CDR1 MDHEN and CDR2 SYDVKM. The CDR3 covers 15 residues. Losses at the gene ends were 6 bases for V and 5 bases for J; bases not matched to a gene: 9.

The V gene is TRBV3-1, the J gene TRBJ2-3; D not resolved. The CDR3 runs 13 residues. CDR1 LGHDT and CDR2 YNNKEL come from the germline V gene (reference sequence). The ends were cut back, 3 bases at V and 6 bases at J, with 10 bases in the middle. This CDR3 is CASSHQLVDTQYF. The DNA for the CDR3 is TGTGCCAGCAGCCACCAATTGGTGGATACGCAGTATTTT.